This is a list of T cell receptor beta chains from one sample in a study of cytomegalovirus exposure and HLA in healthy donors. This table comes from immunoSEQ multiplex PCR, and its TCRdb copy is limited to in-frame clones, with some not included. This table holds tens of thousands of clones, 60% to 85% found once. Sequencing input: PBMCs. The receptors were sampled from a male donor in good health and CMV-seropositive. CDR3s include the opening cysteine and the closing phenylalanine or tryptophan. Fields, in order: V gene, D gene, J gene, clone size, CDR3 protein, CDR3 DNA. D genes are given only for firm matches. Size is omitted from some rows. Given values are once, few, many or a class for expanded clones.

v_gene: TRBV7-2
d_gene: .
j_gene: TRBJ1-1
abundance: .
CDR3aa: CASSYVRNTEAFF
CDR3nt: TGTGCCAGCAGCTATGTCCGGAACACTGAAGCTTTCTTT

v_gene: TRBV5-4
d_gene: .
j_gene: TRBJ2-3
abundance: .
CDR3aa: CASSSLGYAGDTQYF
CDR3nt: TGTGCCAGCAGCTCCCTGGGCTACGCGGGGGATACGCAGTATTTT

v_gene: TRBV27
d_gene: .
j_gene: TRBJ1-2
abundance: .
CDR3aa: CASQSTPGEYGYTF
CDR3nt: TGTGCCAGCCAATCAACCCCCGGAGAATATGGCTACACCTTC

v_gene: TRBV5-1
d_gene: .
j_gene: TRBJ2-2
abundance: .
CDR3aa: CASSLVDYTGELFF
CDR3nt: TGCGCCAGCAGCTTGGTTGACTACACCGGGGAGCTGTTTTTT

v_gene: TRBV7-8
d_gene: .
j_gene: TRBJ1-1
abundance: .
CDR3aa: CASSLDRHSFYEAFF
CDR3nt: TGTGCCAGCAGCTTGGACAGACACTCTTTTTATGAAGCTTTCTTT

v_gene: TRBV9
d_gene: .
j_gene: TRBJ1-2
abundance: once
CDR3aa: CASSETSAGGSNYGYTF
CDR3nt: TGTGCCAGCAGCGAGACCTCCGCGGGGGGGTCTAACTATGGCTACACCTTC

v_gene: TRBV7-9
d_gene: TRBD1
j_gene: TRBJ1-1
abundance: once
CDR3aa: CASSLEGANEAFF
CDR3nt: TGTGCCAGCAGCTTAGAGGGGGCGAATGAAGCTTTCTTT

v_gene: TRBV27
d_gene: .
j_gene: TRBJ2-7
abundance: .
CDR3aa: CASSLSWGDVAYEQYF
CDR3nt: TGTGCCAGCAGTTTATCGTGGGGGGACGTCGCCTACGAGCAGTACTTC

v_gene: TRBV7-6
d_gene: TRBD2
j_gene: TRBJ2-1
abundance: .
CDR3aa: CASSLAASGEYNEQFF
CDR3nt: TGTGCCAGCAGCTTAGCAGCTAGCGGGGAATACAATGAGCAGTTCTTC

v_gene: TRBV4-2
d_gene: TRBD1
j_gene: TRBJ1-1
abundance: .
CDR3aa: CASSQLTGWDTEAFF
CDR3nt: TGTGCCAGCAGCCAATTGACAGGGTGGGACACTGAAGCTTTCTTT

v_gene: TRBV7-2
d_gene: TRBD2
j_gene: TRBJ2-7
abundance: .
CDR3aa: CASSRNSGGQALGEQYF
CDR3nt: TGTGCCAGCAGCCGTAATAGCGGGGGGCAAGCGCTAGGGGAGCAGTACTTC

v_gene: TRBV6-5
d_gene: TRBD1
j_gene: TRBJ1-1
abundance: once
CDR3aa: CASSLGTAATEAFF
CDR3nt: TGTGCCAGCAGCCTCGGGACAGCGGCTACTGAAGCTTTCTTT

v_gene: TRBV19
d_gene: .
j_gene: TRBJ2-7
abundance: .
CDR3aa: CASSEAVEYEQYF
CDR3nt: TGTGCCAGTAGTGAGGCGGTGGAATACGAGCAGTACTTC

v_gene: TRBV7-2
d_gene: TRBD2
j_gene: TRBJ2-5
abundance: .
CDR3aa: CASSPRDYKTSETQYF
CDR3nt: TGTGCCAGCAGCCCTCGGGACTATAAAACCTCGGAGACCCAGTACTTC

v_gene: TRBV19
d_gene: TRBD1
j_gene: TRBJ2-4
abundance: .
CDR3aa: CASSRQGVAKNIQYF
CDR3nt: TGTGCCAGTAGCAGACAGGGAGTAGCCAAAAACATTCAGTACTTC

v_gene: TRBV6-6
d_gene: .
j_gene: TRBJ2-5
abundance: .
CDR3aa: CASSYSKASMQETQYF
CDR3nt: TGTGCCAGCAGTTACTCGAAGGCTAGCATGCAAGAGACCCAGTACTTC

v_gene: TRBV5-1
d_gene: .
j_gene: TRBJ2-1
abundance: .
CDR3aa: CASSSSRANEQFF
CDR3nt: TGCGCCAGCAGCTCCTCTCGCGCAAATGAGCAGTTCTTC

v_gene: TRBV28
d_gene: TRBD1
j_gene: TRBJ2-7
abundance: .
CDR3aa: CASVPRQGGYEQYF
CDR3nt: TGTGCCAGCGTACCCCGACAGGGCGGATACGAGCAGTACTTC

v_gene: TRBV30
d_gene: TRBD1
j_gene: TRBJ2-5
abundance: .
CDR3aa: CARSGTAQETQYF
CDR3nt: TGTGCCCGCTCCGGGACAGCCCAAGAGACCCAGTACTTC

v_gene: TRBV7-2
d_gene: .
j_gene: TRBJ1-4
abundance: once
CDR3aa: CASSSGSVGEKLFF
CDR3nt: TGTGCCAGCAGCTCAGGAAGTGTCGGCGAAAAACTGTTTTTT

v_gene: TRBV28
d_gene: TRBD2
j_gene: TRBJ2-7
abundance: .
CDR3aa: CASSLISGTYEQYF
CDR3nt: TGTGCCAGCAGTTTAATTAGCGGGACATACGAGCAGTACTTC

v_gene: TRBV28
d_gene: TRBD1
j_gene: TRBJ2-5
abundance: .
CDR3aa: CASRTGGAETQYF
CDR3nt: TGTGCCAGCAGGACAGGGGGGGCAGAGACCCAGTACTTC